Sequencing of this T cell receptor (beta chain) was carried out in a study of cytomegalovirus exposure and HLA in healthy donors. Overall study findings and caveats: Investigators reported over 150 TCR beta chains as tied to cytomegalovirus. There were some public TCRs occurring in many donors, but most TCR sequences were rare. The classifier was said to identify cytomegalovirus status with high specificity and sensitivity. Per a later analysis, HLA-associated TCR beta chains showed more clonal expansion than other, equally common TCR beta chains.

From germline, CDR1 is SEHNR and CDR2 FQNEAQ (reference sequence). With V trimmed by 0 bases and J by 8 bases, 6 bases remained unmatched. The length of the CDR3 is 16 residues. The PCR ran on 60 Vbeta and 13 Jbeta primers. Generated by immunoSEQ multiplex PCR, the TCRdb table keeps only in-frame clones and is missing some. The data contain about 200,000 clones, roughly 85% of them singletons. A word on this clone: Its antigen remains unidentified.

The sequence was obtained from a woman under 30 in good health and CMV-seronegative. Sequenced input: PBMCs. The chain combines TRBV7-9 with TRBJ2-1; 11 bases fit TRBD2. The DNA of the CDR3 is TGTGCCAGCAGCTTAGCGGTAACTAGCGGGAGCGATGAGCAGTTCTTC. This gives the protein CASSLAVTSGSDEQFF.